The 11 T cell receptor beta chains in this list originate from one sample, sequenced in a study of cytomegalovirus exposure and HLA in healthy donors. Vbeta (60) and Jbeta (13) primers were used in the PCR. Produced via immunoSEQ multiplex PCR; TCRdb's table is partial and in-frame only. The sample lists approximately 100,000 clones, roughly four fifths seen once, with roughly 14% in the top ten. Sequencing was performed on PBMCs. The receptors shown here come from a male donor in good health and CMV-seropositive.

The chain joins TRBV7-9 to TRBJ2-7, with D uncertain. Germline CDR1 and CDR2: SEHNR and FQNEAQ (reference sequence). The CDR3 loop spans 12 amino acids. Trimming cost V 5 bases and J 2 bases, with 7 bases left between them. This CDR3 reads CASSLTAYEQYF. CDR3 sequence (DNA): TGTGCCAGCAGCCTAACCGCCTACGAGCAGTACTTC. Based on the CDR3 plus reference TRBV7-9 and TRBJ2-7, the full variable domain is DTGVSQNPRHKITKRGQNVTFRCDPISEHNRLYWYRQTLGQGPEFLTYFQNEAQLEKSRLLSDRFSAERPKGSFSTLEIQRTEQGDSAMYLCASSLTAYEQYFGPGTRLTVT.

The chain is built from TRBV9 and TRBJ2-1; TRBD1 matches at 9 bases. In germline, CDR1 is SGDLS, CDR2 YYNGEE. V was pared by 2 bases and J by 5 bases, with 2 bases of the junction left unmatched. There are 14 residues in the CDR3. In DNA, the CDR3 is TGTGCCAGCAGCGTCTGGACAGGGGACAATGAGCAGTTCTTC. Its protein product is CASSVWTGDNEQFF.

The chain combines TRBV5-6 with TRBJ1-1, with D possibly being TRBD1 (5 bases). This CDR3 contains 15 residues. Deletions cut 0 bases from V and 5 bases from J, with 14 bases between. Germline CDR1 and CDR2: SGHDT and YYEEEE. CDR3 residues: CASSLDQGSTTEAFF. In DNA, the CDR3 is TGTGCCAGCAGCTTGGATCAGGGAAGCACTACTGAAGCTTTCTTT.

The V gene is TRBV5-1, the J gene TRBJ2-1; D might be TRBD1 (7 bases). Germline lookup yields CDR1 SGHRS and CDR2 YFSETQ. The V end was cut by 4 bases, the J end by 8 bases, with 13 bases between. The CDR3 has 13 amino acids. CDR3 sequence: CASSVQGGDEQFF. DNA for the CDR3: TGCGCCAGCAGCGTTCAGGGGGGAGATGAGCAGTTCTTC.

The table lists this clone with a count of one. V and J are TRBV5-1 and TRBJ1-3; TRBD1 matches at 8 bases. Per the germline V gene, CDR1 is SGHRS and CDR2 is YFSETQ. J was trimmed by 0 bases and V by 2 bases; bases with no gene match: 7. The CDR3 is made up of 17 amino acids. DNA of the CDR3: TGCGCCAGCAGCTTCTCCGGGACAGGTTACTCTGGAAACACCATATATTTT. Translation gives CASSFSGTGYSGNTIYF.

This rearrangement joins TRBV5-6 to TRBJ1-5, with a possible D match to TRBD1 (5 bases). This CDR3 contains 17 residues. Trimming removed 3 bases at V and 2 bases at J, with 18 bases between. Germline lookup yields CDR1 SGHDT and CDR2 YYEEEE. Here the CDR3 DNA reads TGTGCCAGCAGCTGGGGGGGGTTGGGGGTTGGCAATCAGCCCCAGCATTTT. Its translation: CASSWGGLGVGNQPQHF.

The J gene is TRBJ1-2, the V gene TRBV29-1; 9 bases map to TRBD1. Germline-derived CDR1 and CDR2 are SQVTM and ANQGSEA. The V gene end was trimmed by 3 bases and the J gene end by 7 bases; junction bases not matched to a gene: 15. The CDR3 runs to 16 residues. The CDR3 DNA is TGCAGCGTTGAGGGCGACGGGACAGGGTTAGTTGGTGGCTACACCTTC. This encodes CSVEGDGTGLVGGYTF.

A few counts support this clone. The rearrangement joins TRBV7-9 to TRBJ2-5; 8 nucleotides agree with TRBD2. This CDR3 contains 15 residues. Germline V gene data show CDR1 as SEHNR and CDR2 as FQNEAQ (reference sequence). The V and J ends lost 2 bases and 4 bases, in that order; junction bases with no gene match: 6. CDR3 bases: TGTGCCAGCAGCTTAACGGGGGGGGATCTAGAGACCCAGTACTTC. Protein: CASSLTGGDLETQYF.

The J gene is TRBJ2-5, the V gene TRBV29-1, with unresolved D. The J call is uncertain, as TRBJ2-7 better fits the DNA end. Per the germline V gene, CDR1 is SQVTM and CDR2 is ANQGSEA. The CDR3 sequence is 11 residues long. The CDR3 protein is CSVARDYEQYF. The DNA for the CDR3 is TGCAGCGTTGCTAGAGACTACGAGCAGTACTTC.

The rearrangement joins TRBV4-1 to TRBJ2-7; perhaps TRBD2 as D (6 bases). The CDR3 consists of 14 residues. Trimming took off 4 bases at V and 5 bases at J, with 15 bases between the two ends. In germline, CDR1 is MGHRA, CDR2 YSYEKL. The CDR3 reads CASSLNLGGDEQYF. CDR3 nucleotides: TGCGCCAGCAGCCTCAACCTCGGAGGGGACGAGCAGTACTTC.

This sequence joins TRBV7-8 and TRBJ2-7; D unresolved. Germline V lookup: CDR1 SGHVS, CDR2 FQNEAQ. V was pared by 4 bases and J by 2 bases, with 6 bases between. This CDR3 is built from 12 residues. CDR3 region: CASSSPTYEQYF. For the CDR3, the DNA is TGTGCCAGCAGCTCCCCAACCTACGAGCAGTACTTC.